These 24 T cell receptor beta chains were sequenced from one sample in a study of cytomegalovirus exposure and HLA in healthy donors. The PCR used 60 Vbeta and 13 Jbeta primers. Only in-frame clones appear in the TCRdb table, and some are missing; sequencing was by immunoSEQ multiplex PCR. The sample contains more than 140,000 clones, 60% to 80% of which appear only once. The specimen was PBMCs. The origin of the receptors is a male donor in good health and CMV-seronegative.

The CDR3 spells CASSLDPGQYEQYF. The CDR3 DNA is TGTGCCAGCAGCTTGGATCCAGGACAGTACGAGCAGTACTTC. V gene TRBV5-4 combines with J gene TRBJ2-7; weak D call: TRBD1 (6 bases). Trimming left V 0 bases short and J 4 bases short, with 11 bases between. The CDR3 covers 14 residues. Germline CDR1 and CDR2: SGHNT and YYREEE (reference sequence).

CDR3 residues: CASSLVRRGGAGETQYF. The CDR3 DNA is TGTGCCAGCAGCTTAGTTCGGCGCGGGGGCGCCGGGGAGACCCAGTACTTC. This chain joins TRBV7-6 and TRBJ2-5; D may be TRBD2 (7 bases). The V end lost 1 base, the J end lost 5 bases, and 20 bases lay between the germline ends. This CDR3 region has 17 residues. Germline assignment: CDR1 SGHVS and CDR2 FNYEAQ.

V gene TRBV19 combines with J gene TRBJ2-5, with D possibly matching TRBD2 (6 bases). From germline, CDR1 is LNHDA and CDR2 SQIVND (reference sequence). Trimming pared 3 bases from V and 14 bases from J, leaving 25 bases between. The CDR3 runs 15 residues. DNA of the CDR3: TGTGCCAGTAGTATGGCCGGGAGCGGCTTAAAGAGTACCTACTTC. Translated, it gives CASSMAGSGLKSTYF. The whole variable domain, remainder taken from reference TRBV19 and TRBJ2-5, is DGGITQSPKYLFRKEGQNVTLSCEQNLNHDAMYWYRQDPGQGLRLIYYSQIVNDFQKGDIAEGYSVSREKKESFPLTVTSAQKNPTAFYLCASSMAGSGLKSTYFGPGTRLLVL.

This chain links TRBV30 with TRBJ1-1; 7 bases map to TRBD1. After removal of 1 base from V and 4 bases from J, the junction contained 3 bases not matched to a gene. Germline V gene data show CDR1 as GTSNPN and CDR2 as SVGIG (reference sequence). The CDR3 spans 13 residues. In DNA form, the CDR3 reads TGTGCCTGGAGTGAGGGGGCCGGCACTGAAGCTTTCTTT. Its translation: CAWSEGAGTEAFF.

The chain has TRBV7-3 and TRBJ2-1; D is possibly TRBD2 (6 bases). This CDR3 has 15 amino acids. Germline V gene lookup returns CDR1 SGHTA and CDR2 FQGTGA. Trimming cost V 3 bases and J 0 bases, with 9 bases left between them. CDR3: CASSFDGSSYNEQFF. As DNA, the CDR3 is TGTGCCAGCAGCTTTGACGGGAGCTCCTACAATGAGCAGTTCTTC.

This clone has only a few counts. The CDR3 DNA sequence: TGTGCCAGCAGTTACAGGGATGGCAATCAGCCCCAGCATTTT. Protein product: CASSYRDGNQPQHF. This chain uses TRBV27 with TRBJ1-5, with TRBD1 as a possible D gene (6 bases). V was cut by 4 bases and J by 2 bases, with 9 bases left in between. Germline CDR1 reads MNHEY; CDR2 reads SMNVEV (reference sequence). The CDR3 is 14 amino acids.

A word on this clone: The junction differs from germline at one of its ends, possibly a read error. CDR3: CASSPDRVKSF. The CDR3, as DNA: TGTGCCAGCAGTCCGGACAGGGTGAAATCCTTC. This chain uses TRBV6-6 with TRBJ1-2; 8 bases map to TRBD1. This CDR3 comprises 11 residues. Germline V gene lookup returns CDR1 MNHNY and CDR2 SVGAGI (reference sequence).

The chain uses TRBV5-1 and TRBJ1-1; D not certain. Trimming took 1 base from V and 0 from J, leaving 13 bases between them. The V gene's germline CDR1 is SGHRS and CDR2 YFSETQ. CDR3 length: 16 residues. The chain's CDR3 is CASSLLSSGMNTEAFF. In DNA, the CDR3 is TGCGCCAGCAGCTTGTTATCGTCCGGGATGAACACTGAAGCTTTCTTT.

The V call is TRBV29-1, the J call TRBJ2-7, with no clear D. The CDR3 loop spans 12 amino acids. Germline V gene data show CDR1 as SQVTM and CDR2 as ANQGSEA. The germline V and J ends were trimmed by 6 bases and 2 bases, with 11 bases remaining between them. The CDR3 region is CSVVSYPYEQYF. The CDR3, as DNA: TGCAGCGTGGTCAGTTACCCCTACGAGCAGTACTTC.

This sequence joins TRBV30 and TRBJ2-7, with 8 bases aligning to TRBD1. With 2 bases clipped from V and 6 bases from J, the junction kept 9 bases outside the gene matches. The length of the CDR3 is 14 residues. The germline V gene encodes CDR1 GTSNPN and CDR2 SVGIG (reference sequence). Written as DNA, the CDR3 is TGTGCCTGGAGTAAAGGGACAGGTTTGGGCGAGCAGTACTTC. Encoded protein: CAWSKGTGLGEQYF. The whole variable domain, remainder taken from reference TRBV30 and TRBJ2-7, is SQTIHQWPATLVQPVGSPLSLECTVEGTSNPNLYWYRQAAGRGLQLLFYSVGIGQISSEVPQNLSASRPQDRQFILSSKKLLLSDSGFYLCAWSKGTGLGEQYFGPGTRLTVT.

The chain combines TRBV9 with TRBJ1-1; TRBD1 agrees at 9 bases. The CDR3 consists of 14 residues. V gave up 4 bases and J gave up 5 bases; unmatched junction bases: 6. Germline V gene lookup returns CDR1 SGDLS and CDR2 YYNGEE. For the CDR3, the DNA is TGTGCCAGCAGCATGGGACAGGGTTCTACTGAAGCTTTCTTT. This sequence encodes CASSMGQGSTEAFF.

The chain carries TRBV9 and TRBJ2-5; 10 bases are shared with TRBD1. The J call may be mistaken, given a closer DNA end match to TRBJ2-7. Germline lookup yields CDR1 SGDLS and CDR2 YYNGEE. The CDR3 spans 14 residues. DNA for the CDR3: TGTGCCAGCAGCGGGACAGGGGGTCGATACGAGCAGTACTTC. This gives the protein CASSGTGGRYEQYF.

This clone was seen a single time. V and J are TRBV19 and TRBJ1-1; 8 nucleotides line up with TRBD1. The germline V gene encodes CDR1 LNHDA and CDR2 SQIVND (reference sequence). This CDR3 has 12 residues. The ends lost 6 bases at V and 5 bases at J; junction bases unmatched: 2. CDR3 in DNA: TGTGCCAGTAGACAGGGGGGGACTGAAGCTTTCTTT. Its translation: CASRQGGTEAFF.

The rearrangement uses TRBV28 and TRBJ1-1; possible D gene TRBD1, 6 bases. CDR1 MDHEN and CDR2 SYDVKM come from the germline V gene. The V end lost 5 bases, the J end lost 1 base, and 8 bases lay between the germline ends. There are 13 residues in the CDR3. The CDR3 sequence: CASSMTGNTEAFF. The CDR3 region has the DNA TGTGCCAGCAGTATGACAGGGAACACTGAAGCTTTCTTT.

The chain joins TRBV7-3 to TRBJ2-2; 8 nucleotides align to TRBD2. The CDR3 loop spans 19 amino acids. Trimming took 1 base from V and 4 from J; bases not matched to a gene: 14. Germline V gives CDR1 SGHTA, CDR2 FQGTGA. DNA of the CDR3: TGTGCCAGCAGCTTAAATGTTGTGCTCGGCGGGAGGATCACCGGGGAGCTGTTTTTT. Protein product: CASSLNVVLGGRITGELFF.

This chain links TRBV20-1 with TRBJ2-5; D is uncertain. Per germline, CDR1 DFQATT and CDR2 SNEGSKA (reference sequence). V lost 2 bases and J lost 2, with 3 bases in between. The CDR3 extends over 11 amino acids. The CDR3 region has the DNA TGCAGTGCTAGATATCAAGAGACCCAGTACTTC. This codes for CSARYQETQYF.

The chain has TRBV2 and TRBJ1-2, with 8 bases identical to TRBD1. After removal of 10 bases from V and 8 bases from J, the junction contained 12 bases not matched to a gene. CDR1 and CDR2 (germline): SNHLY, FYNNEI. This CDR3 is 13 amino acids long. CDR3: CATPSGTGWGYTF. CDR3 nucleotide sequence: TGTGCCACGCCCAGTGGGACAGGATGGGGCTACACCTTC.

CDR3 DNA sequence: TGTGCCAGCAGCTTGGGGGGGACAGTTAGCAATCAGCCCCAGCATTTT. The encoded protein is CASSLGGTVSNQPQHF. The J gene is TRBJ1-5, the V gene TRBV5-6; 7 bases map to TRBD1. The CDR3 sequence is 16 residues long. The junction had 3 bases not matched to a gene; V was cut back by 0 bases and J by 0 bases. Germline V gives CDR1 SGHDT, CDR2 YYEEEE. Full variable domain (rest looked up from reference TRBV5-6 and TRBJ1-5): DAGVTQSPTHLIKTRGQQVTLRCSPKSGHDTVSWYQQALGQGPQFIFQYYEEEERQRGNFPDRFSGHQFPNYSSELNVNALLLGDSALYLCASSLGGTVSNQPQHFGDGTRLSIL.

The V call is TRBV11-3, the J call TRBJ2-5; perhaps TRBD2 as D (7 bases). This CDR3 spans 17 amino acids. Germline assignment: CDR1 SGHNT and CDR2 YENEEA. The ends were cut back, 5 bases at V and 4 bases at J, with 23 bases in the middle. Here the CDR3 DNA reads TGTGCCAGCAGCCAAAGAACGCTATGGGCGGGGGCAGAGACCCAGTACTTC. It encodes CASSQRTLWAGAETQYF.

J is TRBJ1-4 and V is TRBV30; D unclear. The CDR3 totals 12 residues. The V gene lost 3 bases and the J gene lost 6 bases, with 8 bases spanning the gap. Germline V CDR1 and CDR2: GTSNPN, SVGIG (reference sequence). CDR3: CAWRSEYEKLFF. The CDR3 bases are TGTGCCTGGAGAAGCGAGTATGAAAAACTGTTTTTT.

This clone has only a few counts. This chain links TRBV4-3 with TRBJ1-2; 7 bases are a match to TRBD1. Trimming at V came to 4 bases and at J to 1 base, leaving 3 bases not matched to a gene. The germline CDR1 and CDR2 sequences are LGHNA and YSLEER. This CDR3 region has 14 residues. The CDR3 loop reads CASSRDRDNYGYTF. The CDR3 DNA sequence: TGCGCCAGCAGCCGGGACAGAGATAACTATGGCTACACCTTC.

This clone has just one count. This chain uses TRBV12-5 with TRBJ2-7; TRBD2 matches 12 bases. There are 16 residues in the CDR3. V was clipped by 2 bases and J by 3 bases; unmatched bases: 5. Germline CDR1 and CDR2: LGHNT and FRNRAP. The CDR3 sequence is CASGLLGLAGNYEQYF. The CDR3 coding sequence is TGTGCTAGTGGTTTGCTAGGACTAGCGGGGAACTACGAGCAGTACTTC.

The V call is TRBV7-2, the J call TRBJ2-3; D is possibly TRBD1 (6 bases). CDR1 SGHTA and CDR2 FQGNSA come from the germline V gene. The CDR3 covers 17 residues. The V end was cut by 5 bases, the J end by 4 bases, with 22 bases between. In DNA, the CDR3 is TGTGCCAGCAGCACAAACTCGATACAGGGTACGGCAGATACGCAGTATTTT. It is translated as CASSTNSIQGTADTQYF. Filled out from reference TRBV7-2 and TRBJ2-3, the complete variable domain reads GAGVSQSPSNKVTEKGKDVELRCDPISGHTALYWYRQSLGQGLEFLIYFQGNSAPDKSGLPSDRFSAERTGGSVSTLTIQRTQQEDSAVYLCASSTNSIQGTADTQYFGPGTRLTVL.

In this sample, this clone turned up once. The CDR3 region has the DNA TGTGCCTGGAGTCCCCGGGACAGGCAAAGGTCAACTAATGAAAAACTGTTTTTT. Protein: CAWSPRDRQRSTNEKLFF. The chain combines TRBV30 with TRBJ1-4; TRBD1 aligns across 8 bases. The CDR3 has 18 amino acids. V lost 2 bases, J lost 0 bases, and 11 bases stayed unmatched. Germline-derived CDR1 and CDR2 are GTSNPN and SVGIG (reference sequence).